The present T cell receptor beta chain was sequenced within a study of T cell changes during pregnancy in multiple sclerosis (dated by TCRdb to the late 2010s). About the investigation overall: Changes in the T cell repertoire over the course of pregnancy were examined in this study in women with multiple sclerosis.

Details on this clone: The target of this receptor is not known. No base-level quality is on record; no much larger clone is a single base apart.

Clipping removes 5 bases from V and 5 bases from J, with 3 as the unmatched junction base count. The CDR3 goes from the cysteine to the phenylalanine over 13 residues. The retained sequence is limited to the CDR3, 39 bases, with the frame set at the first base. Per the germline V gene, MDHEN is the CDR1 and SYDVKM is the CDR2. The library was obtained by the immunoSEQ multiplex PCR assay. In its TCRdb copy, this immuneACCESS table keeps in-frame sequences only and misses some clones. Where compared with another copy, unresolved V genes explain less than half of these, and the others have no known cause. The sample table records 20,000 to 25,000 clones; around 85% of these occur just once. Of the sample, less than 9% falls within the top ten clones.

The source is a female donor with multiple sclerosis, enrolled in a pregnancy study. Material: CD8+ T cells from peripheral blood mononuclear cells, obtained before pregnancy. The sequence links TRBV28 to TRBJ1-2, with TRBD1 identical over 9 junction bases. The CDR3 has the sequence CASSPTGGYGYTF. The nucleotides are TGTGCCAGCAGTCCGACAGGGGGATATGGCTACACCTTC.